The text below deals with one T cell receptor beta chain. Its antigen is not identified. The authors reverse transcribed all of the isolated RNA, so sequencing captured expressed TCRB transcripts. Clones were read by immunoSEQ multiplex PCR, and TCRdb kept only the in-frame ones, dropping some. The top ten hold about 0.028% of the sample, which has 250,000 or so clones, about 20% seen once. This entry belongs to a study of beta chain features in type 1 diabetes. Central memory, naive, regulatory and stem cell-like memory CD4+ cells were sorted by CD45RO/CCR7/CD25/CD127/CD95/CD27. Overall study findings and caveats: Although PCR might favor shorter templates, it would do so equally in patients and controls. Patients with Type 1 diabetes showed moderately but significantly shorter TCRB CDR3s in all four CD4+ subsets.

V gave up 4 bases and J gave up 4 bases, with 17 bases separating them. Germline V CDR1 and CDR2: SGDLS, YYNGEE. The CDR3 loop spans 15 amino acids. This chain connects TRBV9 to TRBJ1-2, with D maybe TRBD1 (5 bases). The clonotype originates from a woman aged 35 to 49 with type 1 diabetes. The sequenced sample was naive CD4+ T cells from blood. The CDR3 sequence is CASSPRDAAGYGYTF. For the CDR3, the DNA is TGTGCCAGCAGCCCGCGGGACGCTGCGGGCTATGGCTACACCTTC.